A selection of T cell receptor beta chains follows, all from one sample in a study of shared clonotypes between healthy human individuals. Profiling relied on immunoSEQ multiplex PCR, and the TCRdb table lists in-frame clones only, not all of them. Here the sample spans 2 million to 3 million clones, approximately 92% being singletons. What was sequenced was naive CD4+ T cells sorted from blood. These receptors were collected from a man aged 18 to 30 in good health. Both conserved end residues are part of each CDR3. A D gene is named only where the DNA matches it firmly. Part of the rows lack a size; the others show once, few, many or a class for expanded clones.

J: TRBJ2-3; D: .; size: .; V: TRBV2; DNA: TGTGCCAGCAGTGAACCACACCTGAAGACAGCCGCACGAGGCACAGATACGCAGTATTTT; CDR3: CASSEPHLKTAARGTDTQYF
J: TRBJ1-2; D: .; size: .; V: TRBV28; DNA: TGTGCCAGCAGTTTAACTCAGCGGGGCCCCTATGGCTACACCTTC; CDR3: CASSLTQRGPYGYTF
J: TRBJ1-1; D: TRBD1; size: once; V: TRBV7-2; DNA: TGTGCCAGCAGCCCGAACATCGGGACAGGGCGGACTGAAGCTTTCTTT; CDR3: CASSPNIGTGRTEAFF
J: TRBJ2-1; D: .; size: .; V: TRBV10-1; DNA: TGCGCCAGCAGTCAGGGACACCTCTACAATGAGCAGTTCTTC; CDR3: CASSQGHLYNEQFF
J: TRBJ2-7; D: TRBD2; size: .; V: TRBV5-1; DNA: TGCGCCAGCACCAACCCTAGCGGGAGCGGGGACGAGCAGTACTTC; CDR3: CASTNPSGSGDEQYF
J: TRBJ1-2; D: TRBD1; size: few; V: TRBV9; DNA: TGTGCCAGCAGCGTAGCCGGGACAGGGGACTATGGCTACACCTTC; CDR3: CASSVAGTGDYGYTF
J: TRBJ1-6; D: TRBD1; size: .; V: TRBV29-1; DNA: TGCAGCATCCGACAGGGGTTGCTAGATTCACCCCTCCACTTT; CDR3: CSIRQGLLDSPLHF
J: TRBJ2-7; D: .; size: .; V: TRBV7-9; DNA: TGTGCCAGCAGCATCTATCCCTCAGGGGCCTACGAGCAGTACTTC; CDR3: CASSIYPSGAYEQYF
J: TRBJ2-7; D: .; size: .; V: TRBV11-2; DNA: TGTGCCAGCAGCTTATTCAGGAACTACGAGCAGTACTTC; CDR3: CASSLFRNYEQYF
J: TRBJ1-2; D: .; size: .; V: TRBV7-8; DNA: TGTGCCAGCAGCCCGGGCCCGGGGTGGGCCTATGGCTACACCTTC; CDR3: CASSPGPGWAYGYTF
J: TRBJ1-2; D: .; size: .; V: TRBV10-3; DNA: TGTGCCATCAACAACAGAGCGGATGACTATGGCTACACCTTC; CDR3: CAINNRADDYGYTF
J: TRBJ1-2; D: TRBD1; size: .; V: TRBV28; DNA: TGTGCCAGCAGTCCTCCGTGGGGACAGGGCGTCTATGGCTACACCTTC; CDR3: CASSPPWGQGVYGYTF
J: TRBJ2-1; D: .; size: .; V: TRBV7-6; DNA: TGTGCCAGCAGCTTAGCGCCTCAGGGCCACCTCAATGAGCAGTTCTTC; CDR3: CASSLAPQGHLNEQFF
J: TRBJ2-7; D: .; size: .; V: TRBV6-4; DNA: TGTGCCAGCAGTGACCGTTTAGGGTCCGAGCAGTACTTC; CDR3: CASSDRLGSEQYF
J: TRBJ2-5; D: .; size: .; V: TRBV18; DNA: TGTGCCAGCTCACCATGGACAGAAGAGACCCAGTACTTC; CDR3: CASSPWTEETQYF
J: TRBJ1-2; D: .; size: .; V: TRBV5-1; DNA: TGCGCCAGCAGTGAGGGGTCGGGGTCGGACTACACCTTC; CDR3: CASSEGSGSDYTF
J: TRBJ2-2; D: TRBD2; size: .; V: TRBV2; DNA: TGTGCCAGCAAGATTAGCGGGAGAGAAACGGGGGAGCTGTTTTTT; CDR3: CASKISGRETGELFF
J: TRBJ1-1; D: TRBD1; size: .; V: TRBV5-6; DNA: TGTGCCAGCAGCGGAACCGGGACAGGGGGCGAGGTTACCACTGAAGCTTTCTTT; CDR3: CASSGTGTGGEVTTEAFF
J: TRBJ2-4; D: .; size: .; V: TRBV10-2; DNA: TGCGCCAGCAGTGATGTGGGAGTGGCTAAAAACATTCAGTACTTC; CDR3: CASSDVGVAKNIQYF
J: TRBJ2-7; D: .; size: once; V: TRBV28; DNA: TGTGCCAGCAGCCCGTCGGGACGGAGCTCCTACGAGCAGTACTTC; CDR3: CASSPSGRSSYEQYF
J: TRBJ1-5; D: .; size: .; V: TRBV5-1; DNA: TGCGCCAGCAGCTTGGGGGTCTCATCTAGCAATCAGCCCCAGCATTTT; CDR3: CASSLGVSSSNQPQHF
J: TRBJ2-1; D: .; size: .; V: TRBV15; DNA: TGTGCCACCAGCAGAGACTCGATTCAGGGAAGGAATGAGCAGTTCTTC; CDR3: CATSRDSIQGRNEQFF